This T cell receptor (beta chain) was identified in a study of blood T cell repertoires in COVID-19 (dated by TCRdb to the early 2020s). Looking at the study overall: Samples from collaborators originated in the United States, Italy and Spain and spanned both the acute and convalescent phases of COVID-19. The prospective study material was composed of cDNA or gDNA derived from T cells, B-cell-depleted T cells, or PBMCs. Deeply sampled blood TCRbeta repertoires from subjects exposed to, actively infected with, or recovered from COVID-19 were included in the dataset. The repertoires were released in a freely available public database intended as a resource for research on the immune response to SARS-CoV-2. Samples came from the ongoing ImmuneRACE study (first 160 participants) plus 1,254 subjects from 6 global collaborators. Nearly every sample came with metadata listing a de-identified subject ID, COVID-19 status, age in years and sex. Where available, HLA class I and class II types were obtained from metadata supplied by the sample provider rather than from assay-based typing.

This clone was counted once. Its antigen is unknown. It has no much larger one-base neighbor in the sample; base qualities were not kept. Participants in the prospective study were aged roughly 18 to 89 years, lived in 20 to 30 United States geographic areas, and enrolled through a virtual design. Cohort assignment in the prospective study relied on participant-reported clinical history from a screening survey and a study questionnaire. Each participant in the prospective study had whole blood, serum and a nasopharyngeal or oropharyngeal swab collected by mobile phlebotomists. Prospective study participants could optionally give additional blood draws and questionnaires over an approximately two-month period. Before DNA extraction, blood samples from the prospective study were shipped at room temperature or frozen. Results the study describes overall, beyond this receptor: The amount of clinical and demographic metadata varied by source and participant and was provided uncurated.

TCRbeta CDR3 regions were amplified from genomic DNA using the immunoSEQ Assay, a bias-controlled multiplex PCR. In the source study's methods: The number of nucleated cells in each sample was estimated by amplification of reference gene primers within the assay. Sequence reads were collapsed and filtered to measure the absolute abundance of every unique TCRbeta CDR3 rearrangement. For each sample, productive Simpson clonality was calculated as the square root of Simpson's diversity index across productive rearrangements. The table comes from immuneACCESS by way of TCRdb, which keeps in-frame sequences with V and J called. Part of the clones is missing from these tables; in studies checked, under half for an unresolved V gene and the rest for unknown reasons. The V and J calls and clone size were taken over from that table, and D and trimming were inferred from the DNA. Here the sample has roughly 220,000 clones; 80% to 90% occur a single time. The biggest ten clones account for less than 5% of the sample.

V was cut back by 3 bases and J by 0 bases, leaving a gap of 5 bases between them. From a lookup of the germline V gene, CDR1 and CDR2 are SGDLS and YYNGEE. Including cysteine and phenylalanine, the CDR3 has 13 amino acids. Just the 39-base CDR3 DNA is kept, in frame starting at base 1. The clonotype was recovered from a woman aged 40 to 50 with acute COVID-19. The chain joins TRBV9 to TRBJ2-3; too little of a D gene remains to name it. Material for sequencing was PBMCs or T cells enriched from blood (not recorded which). CDR3 loop: CASSAGSTDTQYF. The bases read TGTGCCAGCAGCGCAGGAAGCACAGATACGCAGTATTTT.